Reported below is one TCR beta chain. Its target antigen remains unknown. Base-call qualities are not available, and no considerably larger clone is one nucleotide away. Relative to germline, V is 5 bases shorter and J is 2 bases shorter, with 15 bases between their ends. Including the terminal cysteine and phenylalanine, the CDR3 comprises 15 residues. Only CDR3 DNA remains: 45 bases, in frame from the first base. CDR1 MDHEN and CDR2 SYDVKM are derived from the germline V gene. This sample is drawn from a study of radiation and T cells in renal cell carcinoma (dated by TCRdb to the early 2020s). As for the study more broadly: A total of 50 or so samples underwent TCR beta sequencing, made up of approximately 26 tumors and roughly 27 peripheral blood samples. The final blood draw took place at 4 weeks after radiation, the same time as nephrectomy. A total of 4,016,671 unique CDR3 nucleotide sequences, encoding 2,500,000 or so unique CDR3 amino acid sequences, were found across all 55 or so samples. On the study overall, not on this receptor specifically: Tracking of blood repertoire dynamics stopped at roughly 4 weeks after treatment, with no follow-up past that point. Because the trial had a single-armed design, the trial could not examine how radiation dose or scheduling affected the TCR repertoire. In blood, the top tumor clonotypes increased from baseline to 2 weeks after radiation and then shrank by 4 weeks, which suggests a temporary expansion of tumor-resident clones. Because no pretreatment tumor biopsies were available, whether clonotypes were present in the tumor at baseline could not be determined.

TCR beta libraries were generated from genomic DNA with the immunoSEQ kit, following the manufacturer's recommendations. Library preparation used a first multiplex PCR with proprietary primers, then a second PCR adding unique barcodes, with bead cleanups after each round. Each sample batch included a kit-provided positive control reaction and a negative control reaction. The final libraries underwent checking on an Agilent 4200 TapeStation D1000 ScreenTape, volumetric pooling, and quantification by qPCR. Sequencing ran on an Illumina NextSeq500 with a MidOutput 150-cycle cartridge, using 156 Read1 and 15 Index1 cycles with kit custom primers. The pooled library was loaded at 0.8 to 1 pM, with a roughly 20% PhiX control spiked in. The paper's processing steps were these. Vendor-processed data were analyzed in R, and a clonotype was defined as all T cells sharing the same CDR3 nucleotide sequence. For clone abundance analyses, frequencies were normalized to the 10,000 most abundant clones per sample. Before analysis, public T cell clones were removed, and these numbered fewer than six per sample on average. Tumor-enriched clonotypes and baseline blood-enriched clonotypes were defined as those with an abundance difference of at least 32-fold between compartments. A beta-binomial differential abundance model was used to identify clonotypes that expanded or contracted between blood time points. Similarity between tumor and blood repertoires was quantified using the Baroni-Urbani and Buser coefficient, and groups were compared with two-tailed Wilcoxon tests in R. TCRdb took over this immuneACCESS table, retaining in-frame rearrangements with V and J assigned. Such tables are incomplete; in checked studies, under half of the missing clones stem from an unresolved V gene, and the remainder is unexplained. D and trimming were read from the DNA, whereas the V and J calls and clone size are those reported in that table. The sample table records 60,000 to 95,000 clones; approximately 87% of these occur just once. The ten largest make up 2.4% of the sample.

Per the publication, the time point label means: blood 4 weeks post-SBRT, at nephrectomy. The treatment or condition label of this sample denotes: 15 Gy SBRT to primary tumor, nephrectomy 4 weeks later. The samples were drawn from a clinical trial, where primary renal cell carcinomas were treated with 15 Gy of stereotactic body radiation therapy and then removed by nephrectomy 4 weeks afterward. Serial peripheral blood from radiation-treated patients was sampled at baseline, 2 weeks and 4 weeks after SBRT to track tumor-enriched clonotypes. Renal cell carcinoma with clear cell pathology was present in all patients. Genomic DNA for TCR sequencing was prepared using the QIAamp DNA Blood Mini Kit (Qiagen). Only samples passing all quality control checks were included in the analyses.

This receptor was taken from a woman aged 55-75 years with renal cell carcinoma. The sequencing here drew on blood, taken from a patient whose treatment included radiotherapy and nephrectomy. This chain is built from TRBV28 and TRBJ2-5, with a tentative D gene TRBD1 over 5 matching bases. The CDR3 protein sequence reads: CASSNQGLGQETQYF. The DNA is as follows: TGTGCCAGCAGTAATCAGGGTCTAGGGCAAGAGACCCAGTACTTC. When the CDR3 is completed using the reference TRBV28 and TRBJ2-5 genes on either side, the full variable domain is DVKVTQSSRYLVKRTGEKVFLECVQDMDHENMFWYRQDPGLGLRLIYFSYDVKMKEKGDIPEGYSVSREKKERFSLILESASTNQTSMYLCASSNQGLGQETQYFGPGTRLLVL.